The entry below describes one T cell receptor (beta chain). Its target is unknown. The time point was: blood 2 weeks post-SBRT. This sample's treatment: 15 Gy SBRT to primary tumor, nephrectomy 4 weeks later. Blood was sampled at baseline, 2 weeks and 4 weeks after SBRT. This renal cell carcinoma was of the clear cell type. Germline V lookup: CDR1 KGHSH, CDR2 LQKENI. V was clipped by 5 bases and J by 0 bases, with 14 bases between them. CDR3 size: 16 residues. Only in-frame clones appear in the TCRdb table, and some are missing; sequencing was by immunoSEQ multiplex PCR. The top ten clones hold approximately 33% of a sample with 25,000 to 30,000 clones, 81% of them seen once. This entry is derived from a study of radiation and T cells in renal cell carcinoma. Study information: Nephrectomy followed 15 Gy stereotactic body radiation by 4 weeks. Broader study findings: Top tumor clonotypes rose in blood 2 weeks post-radiation, then contracted.

This sequence originates from a man aged 55 to 70 with renal cell carcinoma. The sequences come from blood, collected from a patient whose treatment included radiotherapy and nephrectomy. The rearrangement links TRBV18 to TRBJ1-3; possibly TRBD1 for D (5 bases). CDR3 bases: TGTGCCAGCTCATCGAACACGGGACTCTCTGGAAACACCATATATTTT. Its protein product is CASSSNTGLSGNTIYF.